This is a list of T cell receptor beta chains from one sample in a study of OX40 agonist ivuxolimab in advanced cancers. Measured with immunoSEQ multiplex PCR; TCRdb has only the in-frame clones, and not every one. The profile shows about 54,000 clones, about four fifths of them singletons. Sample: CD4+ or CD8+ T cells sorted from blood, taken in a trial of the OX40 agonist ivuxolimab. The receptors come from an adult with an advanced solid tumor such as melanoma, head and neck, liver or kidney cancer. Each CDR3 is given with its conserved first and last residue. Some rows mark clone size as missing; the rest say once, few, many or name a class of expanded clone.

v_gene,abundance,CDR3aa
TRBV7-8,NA,CASSLVHNSYEQYF
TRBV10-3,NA,CAISDPTYGGRTEAFF
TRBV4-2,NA,CASSQTGAEFSYNEQFF
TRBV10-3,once,CAISGPLGLESEAFF
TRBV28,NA,CATRLGTGYETQYF
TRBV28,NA,CASSAGTSLIHGYTF
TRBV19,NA,CASSIQVGELFF
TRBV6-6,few,CASKVDISSGNTIYF
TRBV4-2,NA,CASSQGGHSANQPQHF
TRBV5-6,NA,CASSLDGANYGYTF
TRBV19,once,CASSISTATYEQYF
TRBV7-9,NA,CASSSPGTNYGYTF
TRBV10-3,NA,CAISQAGIYNEQFF
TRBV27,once,CATASSGGRQETQYF
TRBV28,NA,CASSEDGLRTAKNIQYF
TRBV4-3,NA,CASSQDTGWPYEQYF
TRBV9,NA,CASSVGGTGNTIYF
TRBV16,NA,CASSRDRGDGETQYF
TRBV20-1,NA,CSKDSYNEQFF
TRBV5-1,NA,CASSYDPGQGKGLGGYTF
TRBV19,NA,CASSIGTGHLNTEAFF
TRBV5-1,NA,CASSLGHRAPHEQYF
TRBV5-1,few,CASSLEGGFYEQYF
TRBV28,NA,CASSLLGLLNTEAFF
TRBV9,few,CASSVEGTSNYGYTF
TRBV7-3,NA,CASAQGLNTEAFF
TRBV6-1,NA,CASTGVRGGYEQYF
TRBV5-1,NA,CASSSSLGTGEAYEQYF
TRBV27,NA,CASSRLGLAGIYEQYF
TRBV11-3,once,CASSLSGFYEQYF
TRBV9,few,CASSAGQGWDEQFF
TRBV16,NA,CASSQDSPFATNEKLFF